A single sample gave rise to the 30 T cell receptor beta chains below, sequenced in a study of cytomegalovirus exposure and HLA in healthy donors. Repertoires were generated with immunoSEQ multiplex PCR, while TCRdb's copy carries only in-frame clones and drops some. Here the sample spans under 75,000 clones, about 97% being singletons. The specimen sequenced was PBMCs. Receptors originate from a woman under 30 in good health and CMV-seropositive.

The CDR3 DNA sequence: TGTGCCAGCAGCGTAGGAGTGGGGGCCAGTAACGAGCAGTACTTC. It is translated as CASSVGVGASNEQYF. The genes are TRBV9 and TRBJ2-7; TRBD1 is a possible D gene (6 bases). The ends were cut back, 0 bases at V and 5 bases at J, with 15 bases in the middle. From germline, CDR1 is SGDLS and CDR2 YYNGEE. This CDR3 spans 15 amino acids.

V and J are TRBV9 and TRBJ2-6; D is undetermined. CDR1 and CDR2 from the germline V gene are SGDLS and YYNGEE. The CDR3 is 15 residues long. Trimming removed 0 bases from V and 0 bases from J, with 4 bases in between. The chain's CDR3 is CASSVGLSGANVLTF. The DNA for the CDR3 is TGTGCCAGCAGCGTAGGTCTCTCTGGGGCCAACGTCCTGACTTTC.

V is TRBV6-6 and J is TRBJ2-1; TRBD2 matches 10 bases. In germline, CDR1 is MNHNY, CDR2 SVGAGI (reference sequence). This CDR3 comprises 16 residues. V trimming: 2 bases; J trimming: 7 bases; junction bases outside the gene matches: 8. The chain's CDR3 is CASSYGLAGVYNEQFF. The CDR3 coding sequence is TGTGCCAGCAGTTACGGGCTAGCGGGAGTGTATAATGAGCAGTTCTTC.

Only one count was recorded for this clone. This sequence joins TRBV11-2 and TRBJ2-5, with 11 nucleotides matching TRBD2. CDR3 size: 15 residues. J was trimmed by 0 bases and V by 5 bases; bases with no gene match: 2. Germline CDR1 reads SGHAT; CDR2 reads FQNNGV. The CDR3 DNA is TGTGCCAGCAGCACGGGACTAGCGGACCAAGAGACCCAGTACTTC. Translation: CASSTGLADQETQYF.

This chain joins TRBV15 and TRBJ1-5; D call uncertain. The CDR3 runs 15 residues. V was cut by 0 bases and J by 6 bases, with 12 bases left in between. The germline CDR1 and CDR2 sequences are LNHNV and YYDKDF (reference sequence). The CDR3 is CATSRDGEGTQPQHF. The CDR3 DNA is TGTGCCACCAGCAGAGATGGAGAGGGTACTCAGCCCCAGCATTTT. The complete variable domain, with remaining parts taken from reference TRBV15 and TRBJ1-5, reads DAMVIQNPRYQVTQFGKPVTLSCSQTLNHNVMYWYQQKSSQAPKLLFHYYDKDFNNEADTPDNFQSRRPNTSFCFLDIRSPGLGDTAMYLCATSRDGEGTQPQHFGDGTRLSIL.

The chain employs TRBV5-6 and TRBJ1-3, with D possibly being TRBD1 (6 bases). Looked up from germline, CDR1 is SGHDT and CDR2 is YYEEEE. The CDR3 spans 14 residues. The ends were cut back, 5 bases at V and 1 base at J, with 10 bases in the middle. Written as DNA, the CDR3 is TGTGCCAGCAGGAAAGGGGGTTCTGGAAACACCATATATTTT. Protein product: CASRKGGSGNTIYF. The full variable domain, completed using reference TRBV5-6 and TRBJ1-3, is DAGVTQSPTHLIKTRGQQVTLRCSPKSGHDTVSWYQQALGQGPQFIFQYYEEEERQRGNFPDRFSGHQFPNYSSELNVNALLLGDSALYLCASRKGGSGNTIYFGEGSWLTVV.

The J gene is TRBJ2-3, the V gene TRBV7-3; 16 positions agree with TRBD2. V shed 5 bases, J shed 2 bases, and the junction held 4 bases outside the gene matches. This CDR3 spans 17 amino acids. Germline CDR1 reads SGHTA; CDR2 reads FQGTGA. Written as DNA, the CDR3 is TGTGCCAGCAGCCCAGGGACTAGCGGGAGGGCCACAGATACGCAGTATTTT. Translating gives CASSPGTSGRATDTQYF. Supplemented by reference TRBV7-3 and TRBJ2-3, the full variable domain reads GAGVSQTPSNKVTEKGKYVELRCDPISGHTALYWYRQSLGQGPEFLIYFQGTGAADDSGLPNDRFFAVRPEGSVSTLKIQRTERGDSAVYLCASSPGTSGRATDTQYFGPGTRLTVL.

The chain combines TRBV9 with TRBJ2-1; TRBD2 matches 8 bases. V was pared by 3 bases and J by 3 bases, with 2 bases of the junction left unmatched. The germline V gene encodes CDR1 SGDLS and CDR2 YYNGEE. This CDR3 has 14 amino acids. This chain's CDR3 is CASSAGTSYNEQFF. In nucleotides, the CDR3 is TGTGCCAGCAGCGCCGGGACTAGCTACAATGAGCAGTTCTTC.

This sequence joins TRBV27 and TRBJ2-7; tentatively, D is TRBD2 (5 bases). The V end lost 4 bases, the J end lost 5 bases, and 6 bases lay between the germline ends. CDR3 length equals 11 residues. Per germline, CDR1 MNHEY and CDR2 SMNVEV (reference sequence). The CDR3 sequence: CASSSGNEQYF. The CDR3 nucleotides read TGTGCCAGCAGTTCGGGGAACGAGCAGTACTTC.

This sequence joins TRBV6-1 and TRBJ1-4; D is unresolved. Germline CDR1 and CDR2: MNHNS and SASEGT. V was shortened by 4 bases and J by 8 bases, with 5 bases between the two germline ends. This CDR3 spans 11 amino acids. The CDR3 DNA follows: TGTGCCAGCAGTGTGAGGGAAAAACTGTTTTTT. Protein product: CASSVREKLFF.

This sequence joins TRBV10-3 and TRBJ2-7, with 9 positions matching TRBD1. The length of the CDR3 is 16 residues. Germline CDR1 reads ENHRY; CDR2 reads SYGVKD. J gave up 1 base and V 0 bases, and 4 bases lay outside the gene matches. CDR3 sequence (DNA): TGTGCCATCAGTGAGTCTACAGGGGGCCCGTCCTACGAGCAGTACTTC. Residues: CAISESTGGPSYEQYF.

The chain combines TRBV7-2 with TRBJ2-3, with 13 bases that match TRBD2. CDR1 SGHTA and CDR2 FQGNSA come from the germline V gene. The CDR3 sequence is 16 residues long. V gave up 4 bases and J gave up 5 bases; unmatched junction bases: 6. CDR3 region: CASSSTSGRAGDTQYF. For the CDR3, the DNA is TGTGCCAGCAGCTCCACTAGCGGGAGGGCGGGAGATACGCAGTATTTT.

This clone occurred once. The rearrangement uses TRBV11-2 and TRBJ1-4, with TRBD1 identical over 9 bases. There are 15 residues in the CDR3. V lost 4 bases, J lost 7 bases, and 7 bases stayed unmatched. The germline V gene has CDR1 SGHAT and CDR2 FQNNGV. CDR3 loop: CASSSNRGQREKLFF. The CDR3 DNA reads as TGTGCCAGCAGCTCCAACAGGGGGCAACGTGAAAAACTGTTTTTT.

This clone was counted once. The genes are TRBV28 and TRBJ2-5, with D maybe TRBD2 (6 bases). The CDR3 loop spans 16 amino acids. With 4 bases removed from V and 5 bases from J, the gap between germline ends came to 20 bases. Per the germline V gene, CDR1 is MDHEN and CDR2 is SYDVKM. In DNA, the CDR3 is TGTGCCAGCAGTTCCTTGCGGGACTTCCCGATCGAGACCCAGTACTTC. It is translated as CASSSLRDFPIETQYF.

The chain combines TRBV6-6 with TRBJ2-4; 7 bases fit TRBD1. This CDR3 spans 14 amino acids. Germline V CDR1 and CDR2: MNHNY, SVGAGI (reference sequence). The V and J ends lost 2 bases and 8 bases, in that order; junction bases with no gene match: 6. The CDR3 region is CASSYDRVSDIQYF. The CDR3 DNA is TGTGCCAGCAGTTACGACAGGGTATCGGACATTCAGTACTTC.

The chain has TRBV5-1 and TRBJ2-3; 13 bases line up with TRBD2. Trimming removed 3 bases from V and 3 bases from J; junction bases left unmatched: 4. This CDR3 spans 16 amino acids. Germline V lookup: CDR1 SGHRS, CDR2 YFSETQ. Written as DNA, the CDR3 is TGCGCCAGCAGCTCCGGACTAGCGGGGGCTACAGATACGCAGTATTTT. It specifies CASSSGLAGATDTQYF.

The rearrangement uses TRBV28 and TRBJ1-1; D not certain. V dropped 7 bases and J dropped 2 bases, with 14 bases sitting between them. The CDR3 is 14 residues long. CDR1 MDHEN and CDR2 SYDVKM come from the germline V gene. The CDR3 DNA reads as TGTGCCAGCACCAACCCCCCAGTTAACACTGAAGCTTTCTTT. As protein: CASTNPPVNTEAFF.

This chain connects TRBV5-6 to TRBJ2-7, with 9 positions matching TRBD1. The CDR3 runs 17 residues. V lost 1 base to trimming and J lost 1 base; unmatched junction nucleotides: 9. Germline CDR1 and CDR2: SGHDT and YYEEEE. This CDR3 reads CASSLSLRQGVSYEQYF. CDR3 DNA: TGTGCCAGCAGCTTGTCCCTCCGACAGGGGGTATCCTACGAGCAGTACTTC.

The V and J genes are TRBV28 and TRBJ2-1; D unresolved. Germline CDR1 is MDHEN and CDR2 is SYDVKM. With 5 bases removed from V and 6 bases from J, the gap between germline ends came to 8 bases. The CDR3 length is 12 residues. The CDR3 sequence: CASSPESNEQFF. In DNA, the CDR3 is TGTGCCAGCAGTCCGGAGAGCAATGAGCAGTTCTTC.

The chain links TRBV10-3 to TRBJ1-1; a possible D gene is TRBD1 (6 bases). The CDR3 contains 13 residues. The germline gives CDR1 ENHRY, CDR2 SYGVKD. V lost 3 bases, J lost 1 base, and 6 bases lay in between. The CDR3 here is CAISEQGNTEAFF. The CDR3 nucleotides are TGTGCCATCAGTGAACAGGGGAACACTGAAGCTTTCTTT.

With regard to this clone: The junction departs from the called germline gene at one end, perhaps through a read error. The chain uses TRBV7-7 and TRBJ1-1, with D perhaps matching TRBD1 (5 bases). This CDR3 comprises 13 residues. Per the germline V gene, CDR1 is SSHAT and CDR2 is FNYEAQ (reference sequence). The CDR3 region is CASSLDRNTEAFF. The CDR3 DNA reads TGTGCTAGCAGCTTAGACAGGAACACTGAAGCTTTCTTT. The complete variable domain, with remaining parts taken from reference TRBV7-7 and TRBJ1-1, reads GAGVSQSPRYKVTKRGQDVTLRCDPISSHATLYWYQQALGQGPEFLTYFNYEAQPDKSGLPSDRFSAERPEGSISTLTIQRTEQRDSAMYRCASSLDRNTEAFFGQGTRLTVV.

This chain uses TRBV7-9 with TRBJ2-7; possibly TRBD2 for D (6 bases). Germline-derived CDR1 and CDR2 are SEHNR and FQNEAQ (reference sequence). V was trimmed by 1 base and J by 2 bases, leaving 12 bases between them. CDR3 length equals 15 residues. CDR3 sequence (DNA): TGTGCCAGCAGCTTAGTAGCGGAGCAAACCTACGAGCAGTACTTC. Amino acids: CASSLVAEQTYEQYF.

The V call is TRBV6-5, the J call TRBJ2-1; weak D call: TRBD2 (5 bases). The CDR3 is 14 amino acids. The germline V gene has CDR1 MNHEY and CDR2 SVGAGI. The CDR3, as DNA: TGTGCAACAGCGCCGGGAACTCGGTACAATGAGCAGTTCTTC. Residues: CATAPGTRYNEQFF.

This clone was counted once. In nucleotides, the CDR3 is TGTGCCAGCAGTTACTCGTTGTCAAGCACAGATACGCAGTATTTT. Protein product: CASSYSLSSTDTQYF. The rearrangement joins TRBV6-6 to TRBJ2-3; D is unresolved. The CDR3 is 15 amino acids. Germline V gene sequence: CDR1 MNHNY, CDR2 SVGAGI (reference sequence). Trimming took 0 bases from V and 0 from J, leaving 7 bases between them.

The rearrangement joins TRBV7-9 to TRBJ2-6; TRBD1 agrees at 7 bases. The CDR3 runs to 18 residues. V lost 5 bases and J lost 0; bases outside the gene matches: 10. Germline V gene data show CDR1 as SEHNR and CDR2 as FQNEAQ (reference sequence). As DNA, the CDR3 is TGTGCCAGCAGCCGGGACAGCCCTCCGAGCTCTGGGGCCAACGTCCTGACTTTC. This codes for CASSRDSPPSSGANVLTF.

This chain joins TRBV7-6 and TRBJ2-2; 8 bases match TRBD1. The CDR3 is made up of 14 amino acids. J gave up 4 bases and V 5 bases, and 3 bases lay outside the gene matches. In germline, CDR1 is SGHVS, CDR2 FNYEAQ. CDR3 DNA sequence: TGTGCCAGCAGCCAGGGACAGGCCACCGGGGAGCTGTTTTTT. This encodes CASSQGQATGELFF.

J is TRBJ2-3 and V is TRBV5-6, with TRBD2 identical over 9 bases. With V trimmed by 3 bases and J by 9 bases, 8 bases remained unmatched. The CDR3 loop spans 14 amino acids. Germline V lookup: CDR1 SGHDT, CDR2 YYEEEE. CDR3 amino acids: CASSSVAGVVTQYF. DNA of the CDR3: TGTGCCAGCAGCTCAGTAGCGGGAGTAGTCACGCAGTATTTT.

This clone occurred once. The chain couples TRBV25-1 to TRBJ1-2; possibly TRBD1 for D (5 bases). The ends were cut back, 4 bases at V and 0 bases at J, with 12 bases in the middle. CDR3 length: 15 residues. Germline CDR1 MGHDK, CDR2 SYGVNS. CDR3 sequence reads: CASSGIGTPNYGYTF. The CDR3 DNA reads TGTGCCAGCAGTGGGATAGGGACTCCTAACTATGGCTACACCTTC.

CDR3 nucleotides: TGTGCCAGCAGCTTGGGGGCCTCCTACGACGAGCAGTACTTC. Its translation is CASSLGASYDEQYF. The genes are TRBV5-6 and TRBJ2-7; no clear D. CDR1 is SGHDT and CDR2 is YYEEEE in the germline V gene. This CDR3 has 14 amino acids. V was clipped by 0 bases and J by 5 bases, with 12 bases between them.

CDR3 in DNA: TGTGCCATCAGCAAAATGGACAGGAGGGAGAACACTGAAGCTTTCTTT. As protein: CAISKMDRRENTEAFF. The chain carries TRBV10-3 and TRBJ1-1; 7 bases fit TRBD1. This CDR3 has 16 residues. The germline V gene has CDR1 ENHRY and CDR2 SYGVKD. V lost 6 bases and J lost 1; bases outside the gene matches: 11.